This T cell receptor beta chain was sequenced for a study of shared clonotypes between healthy human individuals (TCRdb year 2020). Regarding the research as a whole: Three men and two women, aged 18 to 49 years, made up the cohort. For each donor, CD4 naive and CD4 memory were each given three plates, CD8 naive was given two plates, and CD8 memory was given one plate. The study deeply sequenced blood TCR repertoires of five healthy adults to estimate repertoire size and the extent of clonotype sharing between individuals. Per donor, leukapheresis produced somewhere between about 0.85 and 9.5 billion PBMCs. Libraries were prepared and TCR repertoires were sequenced by different laboratories using diverse techniques, in order to increase sequencing depth and limit assay-specific biases.

Donors were healthy HIV-negative adults with no recently reported acute infections or vaccinations. All donors were Caucasian adults living in Nashville, Tennessee, USA. CD4+ T cells were enriched by magnetic negative selection; naive cells were then positively selected on CD45RA, and the negative fraction formed the memory subset. After blood collection by leukapheresis, PBMCs were isolated using Ficoll-Histopaque density gradient centrifugation and then cryopreserved in the vapor phase of liquid nitrogen. Analytical flow cytometry was used to check the purity and quantity of each magnetically sorted T cell population. Genomic DNA was isolated from each sorted fraction and quantified by UV absorbance on a Nanodrop 2000c. The CDR3 holds 15 amino acids from the cysteine to the phenylalanine. The read is trimmed to its CDR3 DNA, 45 bases read in frame from base 1. Relative to germline, V is missing 4 bases and J is missing 5 bases, with 8 bases of the junction outside any gene match. Reading the germline V gene gives CDR1 SGHDT and CDR2 YYEEEE.

Using the deep immunoSEQ assay, TCR CDR3 regions were amplified from genomic DNA by multiplex PCR. For each cell subset, the extracted genomic DNA was distributed evenly across all wells of several immunoSEQ 96-well plates, and each plate served as one replicate. For sorted subsets, each replicate PCR was loaded with roughly 190 ng genomic DNA, equivalent to some 27,000 T cell genomes. The purified libraries were quantified using a Qubit 3.0 fluorometer, sized with a Bioanalyzer 2100, and then quantified again using the KAPA Library Quantification kit. Every immunoSEQ 96-well plate was sequenced on a dedicated single-read 150-cycle Illumina NextSeq 550 flow cell. The original pipeline was this. Because the immunoSEQ output included only junctional sequences and no quality scores, the filtering could not be the same as the filtering used for full-length reads. To assign V/J genes and CDR3, sequences were annotated against IMGT germline references using PyIR, a Python wrapper for IgBLAST v1.9. Reads were removed for weak V/J assignments (E-value above 1e-6), missing CDR3, stop codons, out-of-frame junctions, or ambiguous translated residues. V3J clonotypes were defined as sequences sharing the same inferred V gene, J gene, and CDR3 amino acid sequence. Percentage overlap between repertoires was calculated by dividing the number of shared unique clonotypes by the size of the smaller repertoire. Repertoire richness was assessed with RTK rarefaction, the Chao1 estimator, and Recon v2.1 estimates of unobserved clonotypes. Generation probabilities were computed with OLGA for all TCRbeta clonotypes obtained by the gDNA method from several donors. Held by TCRdb, this immuneACCESS table contains in-frame sequences only and omits some clones. Under half of the omission traces to an unresolved V gene where checked; the cause of the rest is unknown. That table gives V, J and clone size, and the DNA gave D and trimming. The sample profile shows millions of clones; approximately 92% of them were found once. The ten largest make up around 0.14% of the sample.

Study-wide conclusions, independent of this receptor: Compared with non-shared clonotypes, clonotypes shared by all four sorted-subset donors had higher generation probabilities. Naive subsets generally had larger estimated clonotype richness than memory subsets did. Only blood was sampled, and tissue TCR repertoires likely differ from those in blood. Rarefaction of sorted-subset datasets indicated incomplete sequencing despite the large sequencing depth. Approximately 5% of naive CD4, more than 3% of naive CD8, 2.3% of memory CD4, and approximately 0.39% of memory CD8 clonotypes were shared across several donors. Pairwise subsampling led to the expectation that sequencing depth would affect the degree of clonotype sharing among donors. Because the study included a small number of donors, the genetic and exposure-history diversity represented was limited.

In regard to this clone: Its antigen is unknown. Base-call qualities are not available, and no considerably larger clone is one nucleotide away.

The rearrangement combines TRBV5-6 with TRBJ2-3, and 9 junctional nucleotides match TRBD1. Source material: naive CD4+ T cells sorted from blood. In light of the paper, this sample's cell subset or site label describes: CD45RA+ positively selected. This clonotype was obtained from a man in his late teens or twenties in good health. The CDR3 has the sequence CASSTRDRVLDTQYF. The sequenced DNA: TGTGCCAGCAGCACCCGGGACAGGGTTTTAGATACGCAGTATTTT. This CDR3, with the reference TRBV5-6 and TRBJ2-3 proteins standing in past its ends, gives the full variable domain DAGVTQSPTHLIKTRGQQVTLRCSPKSGHDTVSWYQQALGQGPQFIFQYYEEEERQRGNFPDRFSGHQFPNYSSELNVNALLLGDSALYLCASSTRDRVLDTQYFGPGTRLTVL.